The 4 T cell receptor beta chains presented below share a single source sample, sequenced in a study of CD8 T cells in ankylosing spondylitis. Each CDR3 protein is one row after TCRdb ran MiXCR on the 5' RACE reads. The sample lists approximately 540,000 distinct CDR3 sequences; 9.5% to 15% were seen once. For these TCRs, the target antigens are not known. The study's findings and limits: Made up of under 10 highly homologous variants, a TCR beta motif appeared characteristic of ankylosing spondylitis blood.

Sequencing input: blood, either unsorted or a sorted T cell fraction (not recorded which). The receptors derive from a male donor with ankylosing spondylitis.

The J gene is TRBJ2-7, the V gene TRBV5-1; D call uncertain. The germline V gene has CDR1 SGHRS and CDR2 YFSETQ. Trimming pared 0 bases from V and 2 bases from J, leaving 9 bases between. CDR3 length: 14 residues. This chain's CDR3 is CASSLDSATYEQYF. Written as DNA, the CDR3 is TGCGCCAGCAGCTTGGATTCCGCTACCTACGAGCAGTACTTC.

The chain combines TRBV27 with TRBJ2-3; D is possibly TRBD1 or TRBD2 (5 bases each). V lost 5 bases and J 3 bases, leaving 18 bases between the germline ends. The CDR3 is 16 residues long. The germline gives CDR1 MNHEY, CDR2 SMNVEV (reference sequence). CDR3 nucleotides: TGTGCCAGCAGTCCCTCGGTGGGGGATACGACAGATACGCAGTATTTT. As protein: CASSPSVGDTTDTQYF.

The V call is TRBV9, the J call TRBJ1-3; unclear D gene. CDR3 length: 14 residues. Germline CDR1 SGDLS, CDR2 YYNGEE. V was pared by 2 bases and J by 2 bases, with 8 bases between. The CDR3 DNA is TGTGCCAGCAGCGTGTTACAACCTGGAAACACCATATATTTT. Translated: CASSVLQPGNTIYF.

There are many counts of this clonotype. The chain has TRBV20-1 and TRBJ2-1, with TRBD2 identical over 7 bases. The CDR3 contains 13 residues. Per the germline V gene, CDR1 is DFQATT and CDR2 is SNEGSKA (reference sequence). The trim removed 2 bases at V and 2 bases at J, leaving 0 bases unmatched. The DNA for the CDR3 is TGCAGTGCTAGACTAGCGGCCTACAATGAGCAGTTCTTC. It encodes CSARLAAYNEQFF.